The rows below give T cell receptor beta chains drawn from one sample of a study of T cells in Graves' hyperthyroidism and ophthalmopathy. TCRdb itself ran the multiplex PCR reads through MiXCR, one entry per CDR3 protein. The sample carries about 320,000 distinct CDR3 sequences, roughly 15% recorded once. The specimen sequenced was blood. Receptor source: a man under 40 with Graves' hyperthyroidism. CDR3s include the opening cysteine and the closing phenylalanine or tryptophan. D genes are given only for firm matches. Clone size is not always given. Where it is, it says once, few, many or a class for expanded clones.

length,D,J,size,V,CDR3,DNA
19,TRBD2,TRBJ2-2,many,TRBV11-2,CASSLSYRAGGPTGGELFF,TGTGCCAGCAGCCTATCCTATCGAGCGGGAGGCCCCACCGGCGGGGAGCTGTTTTTT
13,NA,TRBJ1-5,NA,TRBV20-1,CSARSMAGQPQHF,TGCAGTGCTAGATCGATGGCGGGTCAGCCCCAGCATTTT
15,NA,TRBJ2-1,NA,TRBV15,CATSRATTSTNEQFF,TGTGCCACCAGCAGAGCAACCACTAGTACCAATGAGCAGTTCTTC
15,NA,TRBJ2-1,NA,TRBV19,CASSIAAGIDREQFF,TGTGCCAGTAGTATAGCCGCGGGAATAGATCGTGAGCAGTTCTTC
15,TRBD1,TRBJ2-7,NA,TRBV5-5,CASSAEDRVGNEQYF,TGTGCCAGCAGCGCCGAGGACAGGGTGGGTAACGAGCAGTACTTC
13,TRBD2,TRBJ2-1,many,TRBV12-3/TRBV12-4,CASGGGLYNEQFF,TGTGCCAGCGGGGGGGGGTTGTACAATGAGCAGTTCTTC
14,TRBD2,TRBJ2-5,many,TRBV30,CAWSVRGGGETQYF,TGTGCCTGGAGTGTACGGGGGGGCGGCGAGACCCAGTACTTC
20,TRBD2,TRBJ2-1,many,TRBV12-5,CASGLATLPGLAGGYNEQFF,TGTGCTAGTGGTTTGGCCACCCTTCCGGGACTAGCGGGGGGGTACAATGAGCAGTTCTTC
15,NA,TRBJ1-5,few,TRBV27,CASRVDAGTNQPQHF,TGTGCCAGCAGGGTAGATGCAGGGACTAATCAGCCCCAGCATTTT
11,NA,TRBJ2-3,many,TRBV28,CASSLPGTQYF,TGTGCCAGCAGTTTGCCCGGTACGCAGTATTTT
15,NA,TRBJ2-5,many,TRBV6-2/TRBV6-3,CASRSLVYLGETQYF,TGTGCCAGCAGGTCACTAGTTTATCTAGGGGAGACCCAGTACTTC
13,NA,TRBJ2-7,many,TRBV5-4,CASSLGIGYEQYF,TGTGCCAGCAGCTTGGGAATCGGCTACGAGCAGTACTTC
15,NA,TRBJ1-6,few,TRBV2,CASSEGAARNSPLHF,TGTGCCAGCAGTGAGGGCGCCGCGCGTAATTCACCCCTCCACTTT
16,NA,TRBJ2-5,many,TRBV11-2,CASSPPLGRAGETQYF,TGTGCCAGCAGCCCCCCTTTAGGCCGGGCCGGAGAGACCCAGTACTTC
14,NA,TRBJ2-1,many,TRBV5-1,CASRDSYSYNEQFF,TGCGCCAGCAGGGATTCCTACTCCTACAATGAGCAGTTCTTC
16,TRBD2,TRBJ2-4,few,TRBV20-1,CSARGPGLARENIQYF,TGCAGTGCTAGAGGTCCGGGACTAGCGAGGGAAAACATTCAGTACTTC
13,NA,TRBJ1-1,many,TRBV20-1,CSASRGQVTEAFF,TGCAGTGCTAGTCGGGGCCAGGTCACTGAAGCTTTCTTT
16,NA,TRBJ1-6,NA,TRBV9,CASSVAGTTVNSPLHF,TGTGCCAGCAGCGTAGCCGGGACAACGGTCAATTCACCCCTCCACTTT
14,TRBD2,TRBJ2-7,few,TRBV15,CATSRGTSGSEQYF,TGTGCCACCAGCAGGGGGACTAGCGGGAGCGAGCAGTACTTC
14,NA,TRBJ2-7,many,TRBV7-2,CASSLIRGRSEQYF,TGTGCCAGCAGCTTAATTAGGGGGAGATCCGAGCAGTACTTC
15,NA,TRBJ2-7,many,TRBV20-1,CSAGLPGRGRDEQYF,TGCAGTGCTGGCTTACCGGGACGGGGGCGGGATGAGCAGTACTTC
17,TRBD2,TRBJ2-1,many,TRBV12-3/TRBV12-4,CASSLDLSGSQYNEQFF,TGTGCCAGCAGTTTAGACCTTAGCGGGAGTCAATACAATGAGCAGTTCTTC
13,NA,TRBJ2-7,many,TRBV27,CASRGSSQYEQYF,TGTGCCAGCAGAGGGAGCTCCCAATACGAGCAGTACTTC
13,NA,TRBJ2-1,many,TRBV6-1,CASGIEGYNEQFF,TGTGCCAGCGGCATAGAGGGATACAATGAGCAGTTCTTC
16,TRBD2,TRBJ2-1,NA,TRBV7-3,CASSLVAGGLHNEQFF,TGTGCCAGCAGCTTAGTAGCGGGAGGGCTCCACAATGAGCAGTTCTTC
13,NA,TRBJ1-6,many,TRBV3-1,CASSQVEGTPLHF,TGTGCCAGCAGCCAAGTCGAGGGTACCCCCCTCCACTTT
11,NA,TRBJ2-1,many,TRBV27,CASNSAGEQFF,TGTGCCAGCAACTCAGCAGGCGAGCAGTTCTTC
15,TRBD2,TRBJ2-1,few,TRBV28,CASSWASGLEGEQFF,TGTGCCAGCAGTTGGGCTAGCGGACTAGAGGGTGAGCAGTTCTTC
16,NA,TRBJ2-5,NA,TRBV11-2,CASSPGPQGWQETQYF,TGCGCCAGCAGCCCAGGGCCGCAGGGGTGGCAAGAGACCCAGTACTTC
13,TRBD1,TRBJ1-4,NA,TRBV29-1,CSVSTTGGEKLFF,TGCAGCGTCTCAACCACAGGGGGGGAAAAACTGTTTTTT
14,NA,TRBJ2-1,many,TRBV12-3/TRBV12-4,CASSFLVRDNEQFF,TGTGCCAGCAGTTTTCTAGTGAGGGACAATGAGCAGTTCTTC
12,NA,TRBJ2-3,NA,TRBV2,CASRVLADTQYF,TGTGCCAGCAGGGTCCTAGCGGATACGCAGTATTTT
14,NA,TRBJ1-1,many,TRBV28,CASSPPSRVGEAFF,TGTGCCAGCAGTCCACCCTCCAGGGTCGGTGAAGCTTTCTTT
16,NA,TRBJ2-7,NA,TRBV13,CASSLGLTGAGFEQYF,TGTGCCAGCAGCTTAGGCCTAACGGGGGCGGGTTTCGAGCAGTACTTC
13,NA,TRBJ1-1,NA,TRBV4-1,CASSHGLGPEAFF,TGCGCCAGCAGCCACGGACTAGGGCCTGAAGCTTTCTTT
16,NA,TRBJ2-3,NA,TRBV9,CASSAGLLIPTDTQYF,TGTGCCAGCAGCGCGGGCCTACTAATCCCCACAGATACGCAGTATTTT
13,NA,TRBJ1-3,NA,TRBV6-1,CASRKSGRDTIYF,TGTGCCAGCAGGAAATCTGGACGGGACACCATATATTTT
14,NA,TRBJ2-7,NA,TRBV19,CASSTDRRSYEQYF,TGTGCCAGTAGTACCGACAGGAGGTCCTACGAGCAGTACTTC
14,TRBD1,TRBJ2-1,many,TRBV5-1,CASSRQGADNEQFF,TGCGCCAGCAGCCGACAGGGGGCCGACAATGAGCAGTTCTTC
14,NA,TRBJ2-5,many,TRBV3-1,CASSPGTNGETQYF,TGTGCCAGCAGCCCAGGGACAAACGGGGAGACCCAGTACTTC
16,NA,TRBJ2-6,NA,TRBV7-8,CASSLEELSGANVLTF,TGTGCCAGCAGCTTAGAAGAGCTTTCAGGGGCCAACGTCCTGACTTTC
16,NA,TRBJ1-1,few,TRBV5-1,CASSLTSGPGNTEAFF,TGCGCCAGCAGCTTGACTTCAGGCCCCGGGAACACTGAAGCTTTCTTT
15,TRBD1,TRBJ1-5,NA,TRBV6-5,CASSYWTGGDQPQHF,TGTGCCAGCAGTTACTGGACAGGGGGCGATCAGCCCCAGCATTTT
13,NA,TRBJ2-5,few,TRBV6-1,CASGRGPQETQYF,TGTGCCAGCGGACGGGGGCCCCAAGAGACCCAGTACTTC
18,TRBD2,TRBJ2-4,many,TRBV30,CAWGTGTSGGVAKNIQYF,TGTGCCTGGGGGACCGGGACTAGCGGGGGAGTAGCCAAAAACATTCAGTACTTC
14,TRBD1,TRBJ2-7,many,TRBV6-1,CASSNRGLPYEQYF,TGTGCCAGCAGTAACAGGGGGCTCCCCTACGAGCAGTACTTC
17,TRBD2,TRBJ2-5,many,TRBV12-3/TRBV12-4,CASSLAVGLAGSETQYF,TGTGCCAGCAGTTTAGCGGTGGGACTAGCGGGATCGGAGACCCAGTACTTC
15,TRBD2,TRBJ2-1,NA,TRBV5-6,CASSLSGRTGNEQFF,TGTGCCAGCAGCTTGTCCGGGAGGACGGGCAATGAGCAGTTCTTC
13,NA,TRBJ1-4,many,TRBV11-2,CASSLAGGEKLFF,TGTGCCAGCAGCTTAGCCGGGGGAGAAAAACTGTTTTTT
15,NA,TRBJ2-1,many,TRBV6-2/TRBV6-3,CASSQRAGIGNEQFF,TGTGCCAGCAGCCAACGTGCGGGCATTGGGAATGAGCAGTTCTTC